The next 29 T cell receptor beta chains were all read from a single sample in a study of T cell responses to AZD1222 COVID-19 vaccine. Only in-frame clones appear in the TCRdb table, and some are missing; sequencing was by immunoSEQ multiplex PCR. The sample shows roughly 130,000 clones, about 90% of them seen only once. The sample was peripheral blood, taken on day 0 of AZD1222 vaccination. These receptors were collected from an adult in good health.

This chain uses TRBV9 with TRBJ2-5, with TRBD2 matching 13 bases. The V gene's germline CDR1 is SGDLS and CDR2 YYNGEE. V shed 4 bases and J 5 bases; nucleotides not matched to a gene: 11. This CDR3 has 17 residues. The CDR3 reads CASSSLTGTSGAETQYF. The CDR3, as DNA: TGTGCCAGCAGCTCCCTTACCGGGACTAGCGGGGCTGAGACCCAGTACTTC.

This clone appeared a few times. The J gene is TRBJ2-7, the V gene TRBV2; the D is unclear. Trimming stripped 3 bases from V and 3 bases from J, with 9 bases between. CDR3 length equals 13 residues. Germline lookup yields CDR1 SNHLY and CDR2 FYNNEI. The CDR3 DNA follows: TGTGCCAGCAGTGATGGGGTCGTCTACGAGCAGTACTTC. It encodes CASSDGVVYEQYF.

This clone appeared a few times. V usage is TRBV7-3 and J usage is TRBJ2-1, with 9 bases aligning to TRBD2. Germline-derived CDR1 and CDR2 are SGHTA and FQGTGA. This CDR3 spans 20 amino acids. The trim removed 4 bases at V and 0 bases at J, leaving 16 bases unmatched. The CDR3 DNA reads TGTGCCAGCAGCTCCTTTAGCGGGGGCCGGGCACTTATCTCCTACAATGAGCAGTTCTTC. This sequence encodes CASSSFSGGRALISYNEQFF.

This clone was observed a single time. The V and J genes are TRBV5-4 and TRBJ1-4, with D tentatively TRBD1 (6 bases). Trimming pared 0 bases from V and 8 bases from J, leaving 17 bases between. Germline assignment: CDR1 SGHNT and CDR2 YYREEE (reference sequence). The length of the CDR3 is 16 residues. The CDR3 sequence is CASSLGGASQGEKLFF. CDR3 sequence (DNA): TGTGCCAGCAGCTTGGGGGGGGCTTCCCAAGGGGAAAAACTGTTTTTT.

The chain is built from TRBV18 and TRBJ2-2; 8 positions agree with TRBD2. The CDR3 covers 18 residues. V lost 4 bases and J lost 0; bases outside the gene matches: 10. CDR1 and CDR2 from the germline V gene are KGHSH and LQKENI. CDR3 in amino acids: CASSLVAGGRANTGELFF. The CDR3 nucleotides read TGTGCCAGCTCACTCGTCGCGGGAGGCAGGGCGAACACCGGGGAGCTGTTTTTT. Looking up the rest from reference TRBV18 and TRBJ2-2 gives the full variable domain: NAGVMQNPRHLVRRRGQEARLRCSPMKGHSHVYWYRQLPEEGLKFMVYLQKENIIDESGMPKERFSAEFPKEGPSILRIQQVVRGDSAAYFCASSLVAGGRANTGELFFGEGSRLTVL.

This clone was seen once. The gene calls are TRBV28 and TRBJ1-1; the D is unclear. Per germline, CDR1 MDHEN and CDR2 SYDVKM. V was shortened by 9 bases and J by 5 bases, with 22 bases between the two germline ends. This CDR3 spans 15 amino acids. CDR3 region: CASFSTDARKTEAFF. CDR3 DNA sequence: TGTGCCAGTTTCTCTACAGACGCGAGGAAGACTGAAGCTTTCTTT.

V usage is TRBV28 and J usage is TRBJ1-4; no clear D. The germline gives CDR1 MDHEN, CDR2 SYDVKM. The V end was cut by 6 bases, the J end by 0 bases, with 14 bases between. This CDR3 comprises 16 residues. The CDR3 protein is CASSTQTIATNEKLFF. CDR3 in DNA: TGTGCCAGCAGCACACAGACGATTGCAACTAATGAAAAACTGTTTTTT.

The chain couples TRBV2 to TRBJ1-2; 8 bases line up with TRBD1. The germline V gene has CDR1 SNHLY and CDR2 FYNNEI. The CDR3 runs 14 residues. The V gene end was trimmed by 5 bases and the J gene end by 7 bases; junction bases not matched to a gene: 9. The CDR3 loop reads CASSLGQGVSGYTF. The CDR3 coding sequence is TGTGCCAGCAGTCTCGGACAGGGTGTAAGTGGCTACACCTTC.

The gene calls are TRBV7-3 and TRBJ2-6, with D perhaps being TRBD1 or TRBD2 (5 bases each). Germline V lookup: CDR1 SGHTA, CDR2 FQGTGA. V shed 2 bases and J shed 4 bases, with 12 bases lying between them. There are 16 residues in the CDR3. In DNA, the CDR3 is TGTGCCAGCAGCTTACCCACCGGGGCGGGGGCCAACGTCCTGACTTTC. Its translation: CASSLPTGAGANVLTF.

This chain joins TRBV27 and TRBJ1-1, with 8 bases that match TRBD1. Germline V gene data show CDR1 as MNHEY and CDR2 as SMNVEV (reference sequence). V was pared by 5 bases and J by 7 bases, with 9 bases of the junction left unmatched. CDR3 length equals 14 residues. The CDR3 loop reads CASSPGQARGEAFF. The CDR3 DNA is TGTGCCAGCAGTCCGGGACAGGCAAGGGGTGAAGCTTTCTTT.

The rearrangement uses TRBV11-3 and TRBJ2-7, with D perhaps given as TRBD1 or TRBD2 (5 bases each). Germline V lookup: CDR1 SGHNT, CDR2 YENEEA. The CDR3 has 15 amino acids. Trimming cost V 5 bases and J 4 bases, with 18 bases left between them. Here the CDR3 reads CASSRTGAGAYEQYF. CDR3 sequence (DNA): TGTGCCAGCAGCCGGACCGGGGCCGGGGCATACGAGCAGTACTTC.

The rearrangement links TRBV4-1 to TRBJ2-7; tentatively, D is TRBD2 (6 bases). Germline V gives CDR1 MGHRA, CDR2 YSYEKL. Between the trimmed V and J ends, which lost 2 bases and 3 bases, there was a span of 14 bases. This CDR3 has 15 amino acids. CDR3 in amino acids: CASSQRDAGGYEQYF. CDR3 coding DNA: TGCGCCAGCAGCCAACGGGACGCCGGGGGCTACGAGCAGTACTTC.

The chain employs TRBV5-1 and TRBJ2-3; perhaps TRBD1 as D (6 bases). The CDR3 loop spans 14 amino acids. Germline-derived CDR1 and CDR2 are SGHRS and YFSETQ. The V end lost 6 bases, the J end lost 0 bases, and 11 bases lay between the germline ends. Here the CDR3 reads CASIRDTSTDTQYF. The CDR3 bases are TGCGCCAGCATCAGGGACACAAGCACAGATACGCAGTATTTT.

This clone was seen a single time. The gene calls are TRBV23-1 and TRBJ2-3, with TRBD2 as a possible D gene (7 bases). TRBV23-1 is placed among ORFs of uncertain function. The ends were cut back, 1 base at V and 4 bases at J, with 12 bases in the middle. The CDR3 runs 15 residues. The CDR3 DNA sequence: TGCGCCAGCAGTCAATGGAGGGAGGGGGCAGATACGCAGTATTTT. It codes for CASSQWREGADTQYF.

V is TRBV9 and J is TRBJ1-2, with 10 bases matching TRBD1. This CDR3 region has 17 residues. V shed 2 bases and J 2 bases; nucleotides not matched to a gene: 9. Germline values: CDR1 SGDLS, CDR2 YYNGEE. DNA for the CDR3: TGTGCCAGCAGCGTCGAACCGACGGGACAGGGGAACTATGGCTACACCTTC. Residues: CASSVEPTGQGNYGYTF.

V is TRBV9 and J is TRBJ1-6, with D possibly TRBD1 on 5 matching bases. With 2 bases removed from V and 7 bases from J, the gap between germline ends came to 13 bases. The CDR3 contains 15 residues. Germline lookup yields CDR1 SGDLS and CDR2 YYNGEE. This CDR3 reads CASSVQGLPNSPLHF. CDR3 nucleotide sequence: TGTGCCAGCAGCGTGCAGGGACTTCCAAATTCACCCCTCCACTTT.

This clone was seen a handful of times. The chain uses TRBV4-1 and TRBJ1-5, with D perhaps matching TRBD1 (5 bases). The V gene lost 0 bases and the J gene lost 2 bases, with 14 bases spanning the gap. The CDR3 consists of 17 residues. Germline V CDR1 and CDR2: MGHRA, YSYEKL. The CDR3 sequence is CASSQEVPQGGNQPQHF. CDR3 DNA sequence: TGCGCCAGCAGCCAAGAAGTCCCCCAAGGGGGCAATCAGCCCCAGCATTTT.

The chain couples TRBV19 to TRBJ2-6; 11 positions agree with TRBD2. The germline gives CDR1 LNHDA, CDR2 SQIVND (reference sequence). V lost 5 bases to trimming and J lost 0 bases; unmatched junction nucleotides: 6. This CDR3 comprises 18 residues. This CDR3 is CASSGRLAGISGANVLTF. CDR3 nucleotides: TGTGCCAGTAGTGGCAGACTAGCGGGGATCTCTGGGGCCAACGTCCTGACTTTC.

This clone was detected only a few times. The chain employs TRBV6-5 and TRBJ1-2; the D is unclear. Per the germline V gene, CDR1 is MNHEY and CDR2 is SVGAGI. This CDR3 region has 14 residues. Trimming took 5 bases from V and 0 from J, leaving 10 bases between them. CDR3 bases: TGTGCCAGCAGTACTTCAGTACCTAACTATGGCTACACCTTC. This encodes CASSTSVPNYGYTF.

The rearrangement joins TRBV18 to TRBJ1-1; 8 bases are shared with TRBD1. With 5 bases clipped from V and 1 base from J, the junction kept 3 bases outside the gene matches. Germline V lookup: CDR1 KGHSH, CDR2 LQKENI. This CDR3 has 14 residues. The CDR3 DNA sequence: TGTGCCAGCTCAAGAGGACAGGGGAACACTGAAGCTTTCTTT. This sequence encodes CASSRGQGNTEAFF.

The rearrangement uses TRBV5-6 and TRBJ1-3; D perhaps matches TRBD1 (5 bases). Germline CDR1 reads SGHDT; CDR2 reads YYEEEE. The CDR3 is made up of 16 amino acids. The V gene lost 1 base and the J gene lost 4 bases, with 15 bases spanning the gap. This CDR3 is CASSLYRGTSGNTIYF. CDR3 DNA: TGTGCCAGCAGCTTGTACAGAGGGACTTCAGGAAACACCATATATTTT.

The chain is built from TRBV27 and TRBJ2-1; TRBD2 matches 13 bases. The CDR3 has 15 amino acids. The V and J ends lost 10 bases and 3 bases, in that order; junction bases with no gene match: 6. CDR1 and CDR2 (germline): MNHEY, SMNVEV (reference sequence). The CDR3 nucleotides read TGTGCCACACTAGCGGGAGGGCTGGGCTACAATGAGCAGTTCTTC. Translating it yields CATLAGGLGYNEQFF.

This rearrangement joins TRBV29-1 to TRBJ1-3; TRBD1 is a possible D gene (5 bases). V was trimmed by 6 bases and J by 2 bases, leaving 11 bases between them. The CDR3 covers 13 residues. The germline gives CDR1 SQVTM, CDR2 ANQGSEA. In nucleotides, the CDR3 is TGCAGCGTCGCGACAGCTGCTGGAAACACCATATATTTT. Translated: CSVATAAGNTIYF.

In DNA form, the CDR3 reads TGTGCCAGCAGCTTGGATAGGGAAGTTTCACCCCTCCACTTT. It encodes CASSLDREVSPLHF. V and J are TRBV5-6 and TRBJ1-6; D gene uncertain. Germline-derived CDR1 and CDR2 are SGHDT and YYEEEE. V was pared by 0 bases and J by 9 bases, with 10 bases between. The CDR3 extends over 14 amino acids. Full variable domain (outside the CDR3, taken from reference TRBV5-6 and TRBJ1-6): DAGVTQSPTHLIKTRGQQVTLRCSPKSGHDTVSWYQQALGQGPQFIFQYYEEEERQRGNFPDRFSGHQFPNYSSELNVNALLLGDSALYLCASSLDREVSPLHFGNGTRLTVT.

The count of this clone is one. The genes are TRBV11-2 and TRBJ1-2; 8 bases agree with TRBD1. In germline, CDR1 is SGHAT, CDR2 FQNNGV. This CDR3 has 14 amino acids. The J segment lost 6 bases and the V segment lost 4 bases, leaving 7 bases of the junction unmatched. The CDR3 sequence is CASSSQGARNGYTF. CDR3 nucleotide sequence: TGTGCCAGCAGCTCCCAGGGGGCCCGTAATGGCTACACCTTC.

V and J are TRBV9 and TRBJ1-1, with D unclear. Germline CDR1 and CDR2: SGDLS and YYNGEE. This CDR3 comprises 17 residues. V was shortened by 4 bases and J by 3 bases, with 22 bases between the two germline ends. CDR3 sequence (DNA): TGTGCCAGCAGCCCCCGAGCAATCTCAATCGGCGACACTGAAGCTTTCTTT. It codes for CASSPRAISIGDTEAFF. The complete variable domain, with remaining parts taken from reference TRBV9 and TRBJ1-1, reads DSGVTQTPKHLITATGQRVTLRCSPRSGDLSVYWYQQSLDQGLQFLIQYYNGEERAKGNILERFSAQQFPDLHSELNLSSLELGDSALYFCASSPRAISIGDTEAFFGQGTRLTVV.

J is TRBJ1-2 and V is TRBV14; 10 positions match TRBD1. Germline assignment: CDR1 SGHDN and CDR2 FVKESK. V dropped 6 bases and J dropped 8; count of bases not matched to a gene: 9. The CDR3 has 14 residues. DNA of the CDR3: TGTGCCAGCAGTTGGGGGACAGGGGTTTTCGGCTACACCTTC. Encoded protein: CASSWGTGVFGYTF.

This chain joins TRBV10-1 and TRBJ2-3; no definite D call. The germline V gene encodes CDR1 WNHNN and CDR2 SYGVQD (reference sequence). The ends were cut back, 6 bases at V and 5 bases at J, with 9 bases in the middle. This CDR3 comprises 12 residues. The CDR3 nucleotides read TGCGCCAGCAGCGTTGAAGGAGATACGCAGTATTTT. Protein: CASSVEGDTQYF.

The genes are TRBV18 and TRBJ2-2; 7 nucleotides match TRBD1. Germline assignment: CDR1 KGHSH and CDR2 LQKENI. The CDR3 is 14 amino acids. V lost 4 bases, J lost 7 bases, and 6 bases stayed unmatched. The CDR3 reads CASSQYRGGGELFF. CDR3 coding DNA: TGTGCCAGCTCACAATACAGGGGCGGCGGGGAGCTGTTTTTT. Filled out from reference TRBV18 and TRBJ2-2, the complete variable domain reads NAGVMQNPRHLVRRRGQEARLRCSPMKGHSHVYWYRQLPEEGLKFMVYLQKENIIDESGMPKERFSAEFPKEGPSILRIQQVVRGDSAAYFCASSQYRGGGELFFGEGSRLTVL.